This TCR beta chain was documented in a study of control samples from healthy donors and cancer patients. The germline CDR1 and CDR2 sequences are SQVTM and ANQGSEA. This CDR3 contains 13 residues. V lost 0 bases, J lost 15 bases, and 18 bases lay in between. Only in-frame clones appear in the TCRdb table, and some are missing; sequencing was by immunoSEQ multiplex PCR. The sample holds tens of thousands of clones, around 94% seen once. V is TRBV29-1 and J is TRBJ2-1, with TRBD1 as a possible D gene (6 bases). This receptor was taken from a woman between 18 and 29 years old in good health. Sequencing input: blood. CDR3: CSVEEQGGVPSFF. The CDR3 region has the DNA TGCAGCGTTGAAGAACAGGGTGGCGTACCCTCGTTCTTC.